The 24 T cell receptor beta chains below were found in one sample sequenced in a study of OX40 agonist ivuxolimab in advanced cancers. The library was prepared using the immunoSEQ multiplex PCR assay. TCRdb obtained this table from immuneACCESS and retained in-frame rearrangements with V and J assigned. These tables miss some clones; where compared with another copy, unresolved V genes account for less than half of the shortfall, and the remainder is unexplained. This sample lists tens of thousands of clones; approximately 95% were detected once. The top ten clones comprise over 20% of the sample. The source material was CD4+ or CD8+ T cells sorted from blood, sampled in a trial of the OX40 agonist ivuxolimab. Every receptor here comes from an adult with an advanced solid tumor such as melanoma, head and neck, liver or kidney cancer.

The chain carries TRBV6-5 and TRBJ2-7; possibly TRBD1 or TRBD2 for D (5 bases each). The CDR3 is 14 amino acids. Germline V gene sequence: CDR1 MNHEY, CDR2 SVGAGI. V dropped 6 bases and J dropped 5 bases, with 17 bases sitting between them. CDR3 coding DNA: TGTGCCAGCAGCCTCGGGACCATCTATAACGAGCAGTACTTC. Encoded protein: CASSLGTIYNEQYF.

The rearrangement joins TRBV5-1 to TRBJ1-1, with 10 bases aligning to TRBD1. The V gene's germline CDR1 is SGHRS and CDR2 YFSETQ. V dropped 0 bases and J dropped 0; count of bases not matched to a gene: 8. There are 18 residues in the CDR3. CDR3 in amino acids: CASSLGDRGRRMNTEAFF. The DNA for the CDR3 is TGCGCCAGCAGCTTGGGTGACAGGGGGCGGCGGATGAACACTGAAGCTTTCTTT.

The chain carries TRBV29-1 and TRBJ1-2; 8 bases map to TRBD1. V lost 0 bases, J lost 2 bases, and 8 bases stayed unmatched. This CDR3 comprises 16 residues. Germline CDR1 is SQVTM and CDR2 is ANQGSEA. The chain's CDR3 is CSVEDLGQGENYGYTF. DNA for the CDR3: TGCAGCGTTGAAGATCTCGGACAGGGAGAAAACTATGGCTACACCTTC.

The CDR3 DNA reads as TGTGCCAGTAGTATAGGCATCTCGGAGGAGCAGTACTTC. Translating gives CASSIGISEEQYF. The chain recombines TRBV19 with TRBJ2-7, with no clear D. CDR1 and CDR2 (germline): LNHDA, SQIVND (reference sequence). The germline V and J ends were trimmed by 1 base and 7 bases, with 11 bases remaining between them. The CDR3 loop spans 13 amino acids.

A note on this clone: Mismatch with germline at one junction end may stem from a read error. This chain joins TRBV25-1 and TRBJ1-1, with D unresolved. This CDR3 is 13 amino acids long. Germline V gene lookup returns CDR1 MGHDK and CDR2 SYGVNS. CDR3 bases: TGTGTCAGCAGTGAATTGGGTAACACTGAAGCTTTCTTT. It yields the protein CVSSELGNTEAFF. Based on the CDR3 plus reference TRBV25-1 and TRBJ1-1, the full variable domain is EADIYQTPRYLVIGTGKKITLECSQTMGHDKMYWYQQDPGMELHLIHYSYGVNSTEKGDLSSESTVSRIRTEHFPLTLESARPSHTSQYLCVSSELGNTEAFFGQGTRLTVV.

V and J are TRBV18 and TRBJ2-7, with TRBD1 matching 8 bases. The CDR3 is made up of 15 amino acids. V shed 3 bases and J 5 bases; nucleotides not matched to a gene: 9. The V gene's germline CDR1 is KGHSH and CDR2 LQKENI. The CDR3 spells CASSPWDRSEDEQYF. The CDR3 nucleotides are TGTGCCAGCTCACCGTGGGACAGGTCCGAGGACGAGCAGTACTTC.

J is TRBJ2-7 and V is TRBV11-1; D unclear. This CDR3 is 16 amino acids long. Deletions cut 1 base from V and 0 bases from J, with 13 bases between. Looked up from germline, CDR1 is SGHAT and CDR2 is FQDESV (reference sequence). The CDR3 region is CASSLDLPPSSYEQYF. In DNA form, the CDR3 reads TGTGCCAGCAGCTTAGATCTCCCACCGAGCTCCTACGAGCAGTACTTC.

In DNA, the CDR3 is TGTGCCACAAAGGGGGGCTCCTACGAGCAGTACTTC. It is translated as CATKGGSYEQYF. The chain combines TRBV7-9 with TRBJ2-7; D tentatively reads TRBD1 or TRBD2 (6 bases each). Trimming stripped 10 bases from V and 0 bases from J, with 10 bases between. Germline CDR1 is SEHNR and CDR2 is FQNEAQ (reference sequence). The CDR3 is 12 residues long.

The CDR3, as DNA: TGTGCCAGCAGTTTATCCGCGGGAGGTCAAATCGGAGAGCAGTACTTC. It codes for CASSLSAGGQIGEQYF. The chain recombines TRBV27 with TRBJ2-7; 8 nucleotides match TRBD2. V gave up 0 bases and J gave up 7 bases; unmatched junction bases: 11. CDR1 MNHEY and CDR2 SMNVEV come from the germline V gene (reference sequence). The length of the CDR3 is 16 residues.

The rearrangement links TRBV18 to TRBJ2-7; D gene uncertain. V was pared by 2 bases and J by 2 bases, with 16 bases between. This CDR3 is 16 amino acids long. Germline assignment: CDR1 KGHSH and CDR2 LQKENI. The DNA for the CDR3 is TGTGCCAGCTCACCAGGGTTGCCACGAACCCCCTACGAGCAGTACTTC. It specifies CASSPGLPRTPYEQYF.

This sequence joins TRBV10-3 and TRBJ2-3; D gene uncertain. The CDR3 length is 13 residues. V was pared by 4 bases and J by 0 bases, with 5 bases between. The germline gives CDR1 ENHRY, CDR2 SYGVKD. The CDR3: CAISGISTDTQYF. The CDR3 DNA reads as TGTGCCATCAGTGGGATTAGCACAGATACGCAGTATTTT.

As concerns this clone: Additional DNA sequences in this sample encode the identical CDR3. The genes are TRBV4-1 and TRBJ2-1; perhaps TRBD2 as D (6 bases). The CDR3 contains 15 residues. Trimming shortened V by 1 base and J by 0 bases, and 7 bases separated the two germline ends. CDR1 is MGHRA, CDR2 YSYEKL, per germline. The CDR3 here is CASSQVGGSYNEQFF. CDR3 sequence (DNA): TGCGCCAGCAGCCAAGTCGGGGGCTCCTACAATGAGCAGTTCTTC.

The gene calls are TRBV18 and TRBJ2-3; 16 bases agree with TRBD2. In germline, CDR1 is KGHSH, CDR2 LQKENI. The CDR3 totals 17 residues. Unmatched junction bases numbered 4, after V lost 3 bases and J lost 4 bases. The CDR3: CASSPGLAGGPPDTQYF. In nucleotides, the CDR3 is TGTGCCAGCTCACCGGGACTAGCGGGGGGGCCCCCAGATACGCAGTATTTT.

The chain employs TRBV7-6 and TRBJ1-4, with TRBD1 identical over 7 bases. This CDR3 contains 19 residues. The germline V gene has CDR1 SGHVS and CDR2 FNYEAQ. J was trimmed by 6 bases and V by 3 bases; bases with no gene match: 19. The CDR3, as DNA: TGTGCCAGCAGCTTGTCCATCGACCTCGGGACAGCTGGGGATGAAAAACTGTTTTTT. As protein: CASSLSIDLGTAGDEKLFF.

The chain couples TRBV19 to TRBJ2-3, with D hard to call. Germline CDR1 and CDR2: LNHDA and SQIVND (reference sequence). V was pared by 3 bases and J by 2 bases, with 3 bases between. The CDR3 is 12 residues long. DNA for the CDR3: TGTGCCAGTAGTATTAACACAGATACGCAGTATTTT. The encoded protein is CASSINTDTQYF.

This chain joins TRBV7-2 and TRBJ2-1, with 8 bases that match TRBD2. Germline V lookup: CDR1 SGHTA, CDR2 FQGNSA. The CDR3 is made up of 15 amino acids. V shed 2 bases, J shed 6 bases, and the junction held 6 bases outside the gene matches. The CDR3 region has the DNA TGTGCCAGCAGCTTATACTCGGGAGGGGGCAATGAGCAGTTCTTC. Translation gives CASSLYSGGGNEQFF. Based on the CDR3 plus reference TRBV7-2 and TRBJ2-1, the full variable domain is GAGVSQSPSNKVTEKGKDVELRCDPISGHTALYWYRQSLGQGLEFLIYFQGNSAPDKSGLPSDRFSAERTGGSVSTLTIQRTQQEDSAVYLCASSLYSGGGNEQFFGPGTRLTVL.

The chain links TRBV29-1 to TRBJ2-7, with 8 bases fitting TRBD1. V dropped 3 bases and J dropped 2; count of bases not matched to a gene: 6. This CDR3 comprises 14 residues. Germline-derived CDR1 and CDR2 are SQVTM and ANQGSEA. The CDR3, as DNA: TGCAGCGTTGACGGACAGGGCCTCACCTACGAGCAGTACTTC. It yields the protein CSVDGQGLTYEQYF.

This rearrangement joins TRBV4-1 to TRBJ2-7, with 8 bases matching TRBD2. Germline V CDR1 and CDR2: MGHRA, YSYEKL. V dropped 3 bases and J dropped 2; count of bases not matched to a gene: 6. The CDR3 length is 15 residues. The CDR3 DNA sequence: TGCGCCAGCAGCCAGGTAGCGGGGCCAACCTACGAGCAGTACTTC. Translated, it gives CASSQVAGPTYEQYF.

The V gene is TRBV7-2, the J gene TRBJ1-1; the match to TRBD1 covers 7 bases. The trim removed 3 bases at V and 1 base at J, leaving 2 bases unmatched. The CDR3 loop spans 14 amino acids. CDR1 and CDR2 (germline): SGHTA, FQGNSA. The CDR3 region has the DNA TGTGCCAGCAGCTTTCGGACAGGGAACACTGAAGCTTTCTTT. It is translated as CASSFRTGNTEAFF.

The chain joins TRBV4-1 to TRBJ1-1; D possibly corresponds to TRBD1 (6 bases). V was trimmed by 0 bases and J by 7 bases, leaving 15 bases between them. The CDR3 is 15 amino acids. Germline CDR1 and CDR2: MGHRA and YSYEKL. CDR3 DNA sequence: TGCGCCAGCAGCCAAGATCCGGGGGCTGGAGGTGAAGCTTTCTTT. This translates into CASSQDPGAGGEAFF.

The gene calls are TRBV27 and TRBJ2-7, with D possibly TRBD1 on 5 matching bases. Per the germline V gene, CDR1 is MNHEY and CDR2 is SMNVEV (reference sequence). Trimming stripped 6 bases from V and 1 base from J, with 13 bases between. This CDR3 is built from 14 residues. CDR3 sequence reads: CASRLVGPSYEQYF. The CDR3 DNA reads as TGTGCCAGCAGACTCGTGGGGCCATCCTACGAGCAGTACTTC.

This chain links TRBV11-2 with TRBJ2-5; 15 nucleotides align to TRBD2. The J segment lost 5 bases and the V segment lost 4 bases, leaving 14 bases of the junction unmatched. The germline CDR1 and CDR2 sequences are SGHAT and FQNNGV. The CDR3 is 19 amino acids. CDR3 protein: CASSSRTSGRAGNRETQYF. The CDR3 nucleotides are TGTGCCAGCAGCTCACGGACTAGCGGGAGGGCCGGGAATCGGGAGACCCAGTACTTC.

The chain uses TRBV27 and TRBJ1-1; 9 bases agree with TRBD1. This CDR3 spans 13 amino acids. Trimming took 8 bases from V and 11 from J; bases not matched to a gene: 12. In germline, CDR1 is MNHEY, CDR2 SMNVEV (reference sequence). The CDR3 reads CASGGTGRVDAFF. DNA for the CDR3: TGTGCCAGCGGGGGGACAGGGAGGGTTGACGCTTTCTTT.

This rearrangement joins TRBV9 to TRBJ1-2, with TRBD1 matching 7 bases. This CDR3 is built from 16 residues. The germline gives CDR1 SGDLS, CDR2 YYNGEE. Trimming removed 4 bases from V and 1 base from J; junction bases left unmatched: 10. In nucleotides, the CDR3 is TGTGCCAGCAGCCCCTTCCCCACAGGGGTTAACTATGGCTACACCTTC. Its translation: CASSPFPTGVNYGYTF.